The 32 T cell receptor beta chains below come from one sample, sequenced in a study of neurological immune-mediated disorders. TCRdb recomputed calls from the 5' RACE reads with MiXCR, one row per CDR3 protein. This sample yields fewer than 85,000 distinct CDR3 sequences, of which roughly 4.8% are seen a single time; about 2.2% belongs to the top ten. Sample: PBMCs. The origin of the receptors is a woman between 65 and 79 years old with multiple sclerosis.

The table lists this clonotype with a few counts. This chain connects TRBV18 to TRBJ2-2; TRBD2 aligns across 13 bases. Germline CDR1 KGHSH, CDR2 LQKENI. The CDR3 runs to 18 residues. Trimming removed 3 bases from V and 0 bases from J; junction bases left unmatched: 4. For the CDR3, the DNA is TGTGCCAGCTCACCTTGGGGACTAGCGGGATCGAACACCGGGGAGCTGTTTTTT. As protein: CASSPWGLAGSNTGELFF. Full variable domain (remainder filled in from reference TRBV18 and TRBJ2-2): NAGVMQNPRHLVRRRGQEARLRCSPMKGHSHVYWYRQLPEEGLKFMVYLQKENIIDESGMPKERFSAEFPKEGPSILRIQQVVRGDSAAYFCASSPWGLAGSNTGELFFGEGSRLTVL.

This clonotype was detected only a few times. The chain is built from TRBV5-1 and TRBJ1-1; 7 nucleotides agree with TRBD1. This CDR3 contains 14 residues. Unmatched junction bases numbered 2, after V lost 2 bases and J lost 1 base. Per the germline V gene, CDR1 is SGHRS and CDR2 is YFSETQ. The CDR3 nucleotides are TGCGCCAGCAGCTTACAGGGGTCGAACACTGAAGCTTTCTTT. This translates into CASSLQGSNTEAFF.

This clonotype was seen many times. The chain links TRBV7-2 to TRBJ1-1; 7 positions match TRBD1. This CDR3 contains 16 residues. CDR1 is SGHTA and CDR2 is FQGNSA in the germline V gene. V was pared by 3 bases and J by 3 bases, with 10 bases of the junction left unmatched. The CDR3 reads CASSLGYRGMDTEAFF. The DNA of the CDR3 is TGTGCCAGCAGCTTGGGCTACAGGGGTATGGACACTGAAGCTTTCTTT.

The sample holds many counts of this clonotype. The J gene is TRBJ2-3, the V gene TRBV6-5; D might be TRBD1 (6 bases). V gave up 5 bases and J gave up 3 bases, with 12 bases separating them. The CDR3 loop spans 14 amino acids. Germline V gives CDR1 MNHEY, CDR2 SVGAGI. CDR3 DNA sequence: TGTGCCAGCAGTGCCAACAGGGATACAGATACGCAGTATTTT. Translated: CASSANRDTDTQYF.

This clonotype has ten or more counts. The CDR3 reads CASGLSLSYEQYF. Written as DNA, the CDR3 is TGTGCCAGCGGACTCTCCCTTTCCTACGAGCAGTACTTC. V gene TRBV7-9 combines with J gene TRBJ2-7, with D maybe TRBD2 (5 bases). Germline V gene data show CDR1 as SEHNR and CDR2 as FQNEAQ (reference sequence). This CDR3 comprises 13 residues. V lost 8 bases to trimming and J lost 1 base, with 12 bases between them. The full variable domain, in which reference TRBV7-9 and TRBJ2-7 provide the parts outside the CDR3, is DTGVSQNPRHKITKRGQNVTFRCDPISEHNRLYWYRQTLGQGPEFLTYFQNEAQLEKSRLLSDRFSAERPKGSFSTLEIQRTEQGDSAMYLCASGLSLSYEQYFGPGTRLTVT.

This clonotype was observed many times. The CDR3 loop reads CASSRTTASDYEQYF. The DNA for the CDR3 is TGCGCCAGCAGCCGGACTACCGCGTCTGACTACGAGCAGTACTTC. The V gene is TRBV4-3, the J gene TRBJ2-7; possible D gene TRBD2, 6 bases. V lost 4 bases and J 3 bases, leaving 16 bases between the germline ends. The CDR3 runs 15 residues. CDR1 is LGHNA and CDR2 is YSLEER in the germline V gene.

This clonotype was seen repeatedly, ten times or more. This rearrangement joins TRBV3-1 to TRBJ1-3, with D hard to call. Trimming removed 0 bases from V and 3 bases from J, with 9 bases in between. The germline gives CDR1 LGHDT, CDR2 YNNKEL (reference sequence). There are 15 residues in the CDR3. CDR3: CASSQERQFGNTIYF. CDR3 sequence (DNA): TGTGCCAGCAGCCAAGAGAGGCAGTTTGGAAACACCATATATTTT.

Many counts were recorded for this clonotype. V is TRBV7-2 and J is TRBJ2-2; 9 bases line up with TRBD2. Losses at the gene ends were 5 bases for V and 1 base for J; bases not matched to a gene: 11. The CDR3 has 18 residues. Germline V lookup: CDR1 SGHTA, CDR2 FQGNSA. The CDR3 nucleotides read TGTGCCAGCAGCATAATGGCTAGCGGGAAGAAGAACACCGGGGAGCTGTTTTTT. Its protein product is CASSIMASGKKNTGELFF. The variable domain in full, with the rest retrieved from reference TRBV7-2 and TRBJ2-2, is GAGVSQSPSNKVTEKGKDVELRCDPISGHTALYWYRQSLGQGLEFLIYFQGNSAPDKSGLPSDRFSAERTGGSVSTLTIQRTQQEDSAVYLCASSIMASGKKNTGELFFGEGSRLTVL.

This clonotype was seen repeatedly, ten times or more. The chain combines TRBV5-1 with TRBJ1-6; tentatively, D is TRBD1 (5 bases). Deletions cut 4 bases from V and 10 bases from J, with 12 bases between. Germline V CDR1 and CDR2: SGHRS, YFSETQ. This CDR3 is built from 13 residues. In DNA, the CDR3 is TGCGCCAGCAGCACGACAGTGGGATCACCCCTCCACTTT. Translated, it gives CASSTTVGSPLHF.

This clonotype was found many times. The J gene is TRBJ2-4, the V gene TRBV4-3, with D perhaps matching TRBD1 (6 bases). The CDR3 has 18 residues. Germline CDR1 LGHNA, CDR2 YSLEER. Trimming shortened V by 0 bases and J by 4 bases, and 19 bases separated the two germline ends. The CDR3 region is CASSQDPSASGQKNIQYF. In DNA form, the CDR3 reads TGCGCCAGCAGCCAAGATCCCTCGGCTTCAGGACAGAAAAACATTCAGTACTTC.

The table lists this clonotype with many counts. The gene calls are TRBV15 and TRBJ1-4, with 10 positions matching TRBD1. The CDR3 spans 15 residues. The germline V gene encodes CDR1 LNHNV and CDR2 YYDKDF (reference sequence). The trim removed 2 bases at V and 7 bases at J, leaving 4 bases unmatched. In DNA, the CDR3 is TGTGCCACCAGCAGAAAGACAGGGGGCCTTGAAAAACTGTTTTTT. Protein product: CATSRKTGGLEKLFF. The whole variable domain, filled in from reference TRBV15 and TRBJ1-4, reads DAMVIQNPRYQVTQFGKPVTLSCSQTLNHNVMYWYQQKSSQAPKLLFHYYDKDFNNEADTPDNFQSRRPNTSFCFLDIRSPGLGDTAMYLCATSRKTGGLEKLFFGSGTQLSVL.

This clonotype has at least ten counts. The V call is TRBV7-2, the J call TRBJ2-3; D is unclear. Per the germline V gene, CDR1 is SGHTA and CDR2 is FQGNSA. This CDR3 has 12 residues. V lost 5 bases and J lost 6, with 9 bases in between. CDR3 residues: CASSLYGDTQYF. CDR3 nucleotide sequence: TGTGCCAGCAGCCTTTACGGGGATACGCAGTATTTT.

The table lists this clonotype with many counts. The chain carries TRBV7-2 and TRBJ2-3; D is unresolved. CDR1 is SGHTA and CDR2 is FQGNSA in the germline V gene. V dropped 0 bases and J dropped 2 bases, with 6 bases sitting between them. The CDR3 contains 14 residues. The CDR3 DNA reads TGTGCCAGCAGCTTAGCAGGCATCACAGATACGCAGTATTTT. This translates into CASSLAGITDTQYF.

This clonotype showed up many times. The V gene is TRBV18, the J gene TRBJ1-2; no clear D. Germline-derived CDR1 and CDR2 are KGHSH and LQKENI. The CDR3 loop spans 15 amino acids. Trimming left V 2 bases short and J 0 bases short, with 10 bases between. DNA for the CDR3: TGTGCCAGCTCACCAGAAAGCGGAGCTAACTATGGCTACACCTTC. Translated, it gives CASSPESGANYGYTF.

The sample holds many counts of this clonotype. The chain joins TRBV5-1 to TRBJ2-1; the D is unclear. The CDR3 extends over 12 amino acids. Germline V gene data show CDR1 as SGHRS and CDR2 as YFSETQ. V lost 5 bases and J 10 bases, leaving 13 bases between the germline ends. CDR3 nucleotides: TGCGCCAGCAGAAACGGGCGCTGGGAGCAGTTCTTC. It specifies CASRNGRWEQFF.

This clonotype was detected ten times or more. The gene calls are TRBV6-2 or TRBV6-3 and TRBJ1-5; D gene unclear. Trimming shortened V by 0 bases and J by 3 bases, and 9 bases separated the two germline ends. Per germline, CDR1 MNHEY and CDR2 SVGEGT. The length of the CDR3 is 15 residues. Written as DNA, the CDR3 is TGTGCCAGCAGTTACTCAGGAGGCGACAATCAGCCCCAGCATTTT. Amino acid sequence: CASSYSGGDNQPQHF.

This clonotype was found many times. The chain combines TRBV5-1 with TRBJ1-1; a possible D gene is TRBD1 (5 bases). This CDR3 is 14 amino acids long. Germline CDR1 and CDR2: SGHRS and YFSETQ. The V gene lost 4 bases and the J gene lost 1 base, with 11 bases spanning the gap. This CDR3 is CASSTQGGNTEAFF. The CDR3 nucleotides read TGCGCCAGCAGCACCCAGGGAGGGAACACTGAAGCTTTCTTT. The full variable domain, with the rest looked up from reference TRBV5-1 and TRBJ1-1, is KAGVTQTPRYLIKTRGQQVTLSCSPISGHRSVSWYQQTPGQGLQFLFEYFSETQRNKGNFPGRFSGRQFSNSRSEMNVSTLELGDSALYLCASSTQGGNTEAFFGQGTRLTVV.

In its sample, this clonotype was seen many times. The rearrangement uses TRBV5-1 and TRBJ1-2; 11 bases map to TRBD1. Germline CDR1 reads SGHRS; CDR2 reads YFSETQ. The CDR3 runs to 14 residues. The V and J ends lost 4 bases and 4 bases, in that order; junction bases with no gene match: 3. DNA of the CDR3: TGCGCCAGCAGCGGGGACAGGGGGGCCTATGGCTACACCTTC. Amino acids: CASSGDRGAYGYTF. Full variable domain (rest looked up from reference TRBV5-1 and TRBJ1-2): KAGVTQTPRYLIKTRGQQVTLSCSPISGHRSVSWYQQTPGQGLQFLFEYFSETQRNKGNFPGRFSGRQFSNSRSEMNVSTLELGDSALYLCASSGDRGAYGYTFGSGTRLTVV.

The chain recombines TRBV11-2 with TRBJ2-1; 9 bases match TRBD2. This CDR3 has 15 amino acids. J gave up 3 bases and V 2 bases, and 2 bases lay outside the gene matches. Germline V gives CDR1 SGHAT, CDR2 FQNNGV. The chain's CDR3 is CASSLISGGYNEQFF. The CDR3 DNA reads TGTGCCAGCAGCTTAATTAGCGGGGGCTACAATGAGCAGTTCTTC. The whole variable domain, filled in from reference TRBV11-2 and TRBJ2-1, reads EAGVAQSPRYKIIEKRQSVAFWCNPISGHATLYWYQQILGQGPKLLIQFQNNGVVDDSQLPKDRFSAERLKGVDSTLKIQPAKLEDSAVYLCASSLISGGYNEQFFGPGTRLTVL.

In this sample, this clonotype turned up many times. The CDR3 coding sequence is TGTGCCACCAGCAGAGATACAGGGTCTGGAAACACCATATATTTT. Translated, it gives CATSRDTGSGNTIYF. The rearrangement uses TRBV15 and TRBJ1-3; the D gene is possibly TRBD1 (6 bases). V was trimmed by 0 bases and J by 1 base, leaving 7 bases between them. Germline V lookup: CDR1 LNHNV, CDR2 YYDKDF (reference sequence). The CDR3 is 15 amino acids.

This clonotype was seen at least ten times. The chain employs TRBV7-9 and TRBJ2-1; 13 nucleotides line up with TRBD2. The CDR3 is made up of 16 amino acids. Germline trimming cut 5 bases from V and 7 bases from J; bases unmatched to any gene: 8. Germline values: CDR1 SEHNR, CDR2 FQNEAQ (reference sequence). The CDR3 sequence: CASSALRTSGSNEQFF. The CDR3 coding sequence is TGTGCCAGCAGCGCGCTCCGGACTAGCGGGAGTAATGAGCAGTTCTTC.

This clonotype was counted many times. The chain links TRBV7-2 to TRBJ2-5, with 9 bases identical to TRBD2. The CDR3 has 19 residues. Germline CDR1 and CDR2: SGHTA and FQGNSA. V dropped 3 bases and J dropped 4; count of bases not matched to a gene: 18. CDR3 sequence (DNA): TGTGCCAGCAGCTTCCGGGGGGGGTCTAGCGGGATCGGGAGAGAGACCCAGTACTTC. Translating it yields CASSFRGGSSGIGRETQYF.

This clonotype was detected ten times or more. The genes are TRBV20-1 and TRBJ2-5, with D unresolved. Between the trimmed V and J ends, which lost 6 bases and 2 bases, there was a span of 7 bases. CDR3 length equals 11 residues. Germline V CDR1 and CDR2: DFQATT, SNEGSKA (reference sequence). CDR3 residues: CSAFGQETQYF. As DNA, the CDR3 is TGCAGTGCCTTTGGACAAGAGACCCAGTACTTC.

This clonotype was observed at least ten times. The gene calls are TRBV12-3 or TRBV12-4 and TRBJ1-1; no firm D call. V was pared by 6 bases and J by 5 bases, with 4 bases between. The CDR3 spans 10 residues. CDR3 in amino acids: CASSWTEAFF. The DNA of the CDR3 is TGTGCCAGCAGCTGGACTGAAGCTTTCTTT.

This rearrangement joins TRBV7-2 to TRBJ2-1, with a possible D match to TRBD2 (5 bases). V was pared by 8 bases and J by 4 bases, with 9 bases between. The germline V gene encodes CDR1 SGHTA and CDR2 FQGNSA. This CDR3 is 12 amino acids long. The DNA of the CDR3 is TGTGCCAGCTCCCCGGGATACAATGAGCAGTTCTTC. Protein product: CASSPGYNEQFF.

The sample holds many counts of this clonotype. V is TRBV24-1 and J is TRBJ2-1; 9 bases line up with TRBD1. J lost 9 bases, V lost 7 bases, and 9 bases had no gene match. Germline V CDR1 and CDR2: KGHDR, SFDVKD. The CDR3 runs 14 residues. CDR3 loop: CATSRGTGTTEQFF. DNA of the CDR3: TGTGCCACCAGCCGAGGGACAGGGACGACTGAGCAGTTCTTC.

The chain uses TRBV7-9 and TRBJ2-3; 10 bases line up with TRBD2. The V and J ends lost 5 bases and 0 bases, in that order; junction bases with no gene match: 5. The CDR3 runs 16 residues. CDR1 is SEHNR, CDR2 FQNEAQ, per germline (reference sequence). DNA of the CDR3: TGTGCCAGCAGCACGACTAGCGGGCATAGCACAGATACGCAGTATTTT. Translated, it gives CASSTTSGHSTDTQYF.

This clonotype came up many times. The chain links TRBV7-2 to TRBJ2-3, with 7 nucleotides matching TRBD1. Germline-derived CDR1 and CDR2 are SGHTA and FQGNSA. J gave up 3 bases and V 3 bases, and 3 bases lay outside the gene matches. The CDR3 covers 14 residues. The CDR3 sequence: CASSLGQYTDTQYF. In nucleotides, the CDR3 is TGTGCCAGCAGCTTGGGACAGTATACAGATACGCAGTATTTT.

This clonotype showed up many times. This chain joins TRBV5-5 and TRBJ2-1, with 8 bases fitting TRBD2. Germline values: CDR1 SGHKS, CDR2 YYEKEE (reference sequence). V shed 5 bases, J shed 0 bases, and the junction held 4 bases outside the gene matches. There are 15 residues in the CDR3. CDR3 protein: CASRPTSGSYNEQFF. The DNA for the CDR3 is TGTGCCAGCAGACCCACTAGCGGCTCCTACAATGAGCAGTTCTTC.

This clonotype occurred many times. The chain employs TRBV15 and TRBJ1-1, with D unclear. This CDR3 contains 15 residues. Trimming removed 2 bases from V and 1 base from J, with 11 bases in between. In germline, CDR1 is LNHNV, CDR2 YYDKDF (reference sequence). CDR3 in DNA: TGTGCCACCAGCAGAACTCGGTCAAGGAACACTGAAGCTTTCTTT. Translation: CATSRTRSRNTEAFF.

This clonotype was counted a few times. The chain employs TRBV29-1 and TRBJ2-3; 15 bases are shared with TRBD2. The trim removed 7 bases at V and 5 bases at J, leaving 13 bases unmatched. Germline CDR1 SQVTM, CDR2 ANQGSEA. The CDR3 consists of 17 residues. The CDR3 sequence: CSAGGTSGRKVGDTQYF. Here the CDR3 DNA reads TGCAGCGCCGGGGGGACTAGCGGGAGGAAAGTTGGAGATACGCAGTATTTT.

This clonotype was seen repeatedly, ten times or more. The chain uses TRBV20-1 and TRBJ1-5; 9 nucleotides align to TRBD1. The CDR3 contains 16 residues. Germline V lookup: CDR1 DFQATT, CDR2 SNEGSKA (reference sequence). V was pared by 6 bases and J by 1 base, with 10 bases of the junction left unmatched. The chain's CDR3 is CSARTGAAGSNQPQHF. CDR3 bases: TGCAGTGCACGGACAGGGGCGGCAGGGAGCAATCAGCCCCAGCATTTT.